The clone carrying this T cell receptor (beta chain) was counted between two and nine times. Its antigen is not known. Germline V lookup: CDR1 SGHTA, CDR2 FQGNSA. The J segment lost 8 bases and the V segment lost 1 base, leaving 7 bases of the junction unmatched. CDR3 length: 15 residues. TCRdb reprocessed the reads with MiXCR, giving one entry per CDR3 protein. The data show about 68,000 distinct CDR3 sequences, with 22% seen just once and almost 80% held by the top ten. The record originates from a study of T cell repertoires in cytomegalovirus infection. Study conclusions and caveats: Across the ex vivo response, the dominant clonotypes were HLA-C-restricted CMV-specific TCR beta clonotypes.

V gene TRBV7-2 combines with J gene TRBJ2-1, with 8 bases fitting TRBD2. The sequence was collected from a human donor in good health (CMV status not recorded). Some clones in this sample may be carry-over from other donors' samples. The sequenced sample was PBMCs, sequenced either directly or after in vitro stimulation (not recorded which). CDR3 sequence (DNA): TGTGCCAGCAGCTTAGTCACCAGCGGGAGTTATGAGCAGTTCTTC. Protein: CASSLVTSGSYEQFF.